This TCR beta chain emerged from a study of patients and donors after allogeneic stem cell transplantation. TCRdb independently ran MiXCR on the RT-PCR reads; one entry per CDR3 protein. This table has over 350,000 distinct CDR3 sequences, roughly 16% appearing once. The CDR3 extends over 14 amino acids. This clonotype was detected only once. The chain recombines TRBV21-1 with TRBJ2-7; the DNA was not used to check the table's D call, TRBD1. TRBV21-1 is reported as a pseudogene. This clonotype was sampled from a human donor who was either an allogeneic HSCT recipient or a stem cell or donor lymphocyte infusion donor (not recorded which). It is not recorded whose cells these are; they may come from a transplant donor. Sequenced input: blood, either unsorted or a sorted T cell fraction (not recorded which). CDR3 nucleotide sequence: TGTGCCAGCAGCAAAGGAGAGGGACCCTACGAGCAGTACTTC. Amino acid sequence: CASSKGEGPYEQYF.